This TCR beta chain is from a study of T cells in tumors after PD-1 blockade. General study findings and limits: Clonal replacement appeared only between pre- and post-treatment samples.

Concerning this clone: Its antigen is undetermined.

The table came from immunoSEQ multiplex PCR; TCRdb's copy has only in-frame clones and leaves some out. The repertoire holds around 12,000 clones, around 68% seen once, with 20% to 30% in the top ten. Template: tumor biopsy or peripheral blood genomic DNA, about 616-6,500 ng per sample. The CDR3 length is 15 residues. The germline CDR1 and CDR2 sequences are KGHDR and SFDVKD. V shed 3 bases, J shed 8 bases, and the junction held 6 bases outside the gene matches. This sequence joins TRBV24-1 and TRBJ1-5, with TRBD1 matching over 10 bases. The clonotype was recovered from a human donor with cutaneous squamous cell carcinoma. The sample consisted of tumor tissue, taken before anti-PD-1 treatment. The CDR3 sequence is CATSDTGTGVEPQHF. CDR3 nucleotide sequence: TGTGCCACCAGTGATACCGGGACAGGGGTTGAGCCCCAGCATTTT.